This T cell receptor beta chain was found in a study of CD8 T cells in Susac syndrome. V was trimmed by 0 bases and J by 10 bases, leaving 17 bases between them. CDR1 is SGHRS and CDR2 is YFSETQ in the germline V gene. This CDR3 is 16 amino acids long. RNA in amounts of about 0.5 to 1 ug was reverse transcribed with random hexamers. In TCRdb, the immunoSEQ multiplex PCR reads were re-called with MiXCR into one record per CDR3 protein. The sample lists 300,000 or so distinct CDR3 sequences, about 91% occurring once. TEMRA cells were FACS-enriched and CD8+ and CD4+ T cells negatively isolated. This sequence was found in a human donor with multiple sclerosis. Sequences were obtained from CD4+ T cells from PBMCs. The rearrangement uses TRBV5-1 and TRBJ1-6, with D perhaps matching TRBD1 (6 bases). The CDR3 DNA reads TGCGCCAGCAGCTTGGCCGGCGGGGGCGCAGGGTCACCCCTCCACTTT. The encoded protein is CASSLAGGGAGSPLHF.